The rows below give T cell receptor beta chains drawn from one sample of a study of blood T cells in healthy people across ages. TCRdb fed the 5' RACE reads into MiXCR, producing one record per CDR3 protein. This sample has 1 million or so distinct CDR3 sequences; almost 25% occur once, and the top ten carry about 0.72%. A further study also used this sample, focusing on T cells of mothers and their children.

Sequencing used blood. Receptor source: a girl aged 2 to 9 in good health. Each CDR3 is given with its conserved first and last residue. A D gene is named only where the DNA matches it firmly. Size tells how often a clone was seen (once, few, many) or the class of an expanded clone, and some rows leave it out.

size	D	V	J	DNA	CDR3
few	TRBD1	TRBV11-2	TRBJ2-2	TGTGCCAGCAGAGCGAAACCGGGACAGAAAGACGCCGGGGAGCTGTTTTTT	CASRAKPGQKDAGELFF
few	NA	TRBV15	TRBJ1-4	TGTGCCACCAGCAGAGAAGTGGAAAAACTGTTTTTT	CATSREVEKLFF
NA	TRBD1	TRBV25-1	TRBJ2-2	TGTGCCAGCTCCCCCGGGACAGGGGGTGTCGGGGAGCTGTTTTTT	CASSPGTGGVGELFF
many	NA	TRBV28	TRBJ1-5	TGTGCCAGCAGCTTACGGGGGGATCAGCCCCAGCATTTT	CASSLRGDQPQHF
NA	NA	TRBV9	TRBJ2-3	TGTGCCAGCAGCGTGGACGGGGTTTCCACAGATACGCAGTATTTT	CASSVDGVSTDTQYF
NA	NA	TRBV25-1	TRBJ2-7	TGTGCCAGCAGTGAAGCGGGGACTCTGTTCGACGAGCAGTACTTC	CASSEAGTLFDEQYF
few	NA	TRBV11-2	TRBJ1-1	TGTGCCAGCAGCAAAGTTTGGAGGAGGAAAGCTTTCTTT	CASSKVWRRKAFF
few	NA	TRBV20-1	TRBJ2-3	TGCAGTGCTGGACTACCTAGCACAGATACGCAGTATTTT	CSAGLPSTDTQYF
few	NA	TRBV6-6	TRBJ2-3	TGTGCCAGCATTCAGGGGCGTAGTCAACATGGGGATACGCAGTATTTT	CASIQGRSQHGDTQYF
few	TRBD2	TRBV20-1	TRBJ2-3	TGCAGTGCGGAGCGGGAGACAGATACGCAGTATTTT	CSAERETDTQYF
few	NA	TRBV5-4	TRBJ1-2	TGTGCCAGCAGCTCCCCCGGGACACAAGGCTACACCTTC	CASSSPGTQGYTF
few	NA	TRBV4-3	TRBJ2-1	TGCGCCAGCAGCCCGGCCCTAGACCCGAAGCAGTTCTTC	CASSPALDPKQFF
NA	NA	TRBV5-1	TRBJ1-1	TGCGCCAGCAGGGAACCGAACACTGAAGCTTTCTTT	CASREPNTEAFF
NA	TRBD1	TRBV7-9	TRBJ2-7	TGTGCCAGCAGCTCCCCGGACAGGGGGGGAGATTACGAGCAGTACTTC	CASSSPDRGGDYEQYF
few	TRBD2	TRBV20-1	TRBJ2-7	TGCAGTGCTAGAGATCAGCAAGCGGGAGCCTACGAGCAGTACTTC	CSARDQQAGAYEQYF
many	NA	TRBV5-1	TRBJ2-5	TGTGCCAGCAGTTTACCAGGCCAAGAGACCCAGTACTTC	CASSLPGQETQYF
NA	TRBD2	TRBV20-1	TRBJ2-5	TGCAGTGCTAGAGATTCAGCGGGGGTTGAAGAGACCCAGTACTTC	CSARDSAGVEETQYF
NA	TRBD2	TRBV7-8	TRBJ2-7	TGTGCCAGCAGCTTCCGGATAGCGGGAGAAGAACGGTACTTC	CASSFRIAGEERYF
few	TRBD1	TRBV12-3/TRBV12-4	TRBJ2-7	TGTGCCAGCAAAGCGGGACAGGGGGGTTACGAGCAGTACTTC	CASKAGQGGYEQYF
few	TRBD2	TRBV7-9	TRBJ2-5	TGTGCCAGCAGCTCCGGGACTAGCGGGGTATTTCAAGAGACCCAGTACTTC	CASSSGTSGVFQETQYF
NA	TRBD1	TRBV5-1	TRBJ2-7	TGCGCCAGCAGCAACACGGGACAGGTCTACGAGCAGTACTTC	CASSNTGQVYEQYF
NA	NA	TRBV5-1	TRBJ2-1	TGCGCCAGCAGATCTCCAACGGGGGATGAGCAGTTCTTC	CASRSPTGDEQFF
NA	NA	TRBV20-1	TRBJ2-7	TGCAGTGCTAGTTTCGTGGGCGGGCGCTACGAGCAGTACTTC	CSASFVGGRYEQYF
once	TRBD2	TRBV12-3/TRBV12-4	TRBJ2-3	TGTGCCAGCAGTTGGACTAGCGGGGTCGCAGATACGCAGTATTTT	CASSWTSGVADTQYF
NA	NA	TRBV2	TRBJ2-3	TGTGCCAGCAGGCGCGGGACCCTCGGAACGCAGTATTTT	CASRRGTLGTQYF
few	TRBD1	TRBV12-3/TRBV12-4	TRBJ2-2	TGTGCCAGCAGTCTCGCGGACAGGGCAATACCGAACACCGGGGAGCTGTTTTTT	CASSLADRAIPNTGELFF
NA	NA	TRBV7-2	TRBJ2-7	TGTGCCAGCAGTGCAGGTTTCTCCTACGAGCAGTACTTC	CASSAGFSYEQYF
NA	NA	TRBV18	TRBJ2-2	TGTGCCAGCTCACTCGCCTCTTCTAGCGTTCTAAACACCGGGGAGCTGTTTTTT	CASSLASSSVLNTGELFF